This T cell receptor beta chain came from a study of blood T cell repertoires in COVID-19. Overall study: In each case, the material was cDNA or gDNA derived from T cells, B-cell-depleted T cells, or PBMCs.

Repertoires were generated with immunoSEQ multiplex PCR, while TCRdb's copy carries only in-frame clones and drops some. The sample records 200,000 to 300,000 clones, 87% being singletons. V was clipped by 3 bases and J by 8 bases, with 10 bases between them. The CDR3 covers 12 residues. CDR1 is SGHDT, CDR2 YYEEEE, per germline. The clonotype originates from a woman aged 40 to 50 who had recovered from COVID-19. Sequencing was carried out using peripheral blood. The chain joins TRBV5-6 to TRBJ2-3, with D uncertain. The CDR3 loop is CASSWSGGTQYF. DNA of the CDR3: TGTGCCAGCAGCTGGTCGGGTGGTACGCAGTATTTT.